The clone carrying this TCR beta chain was found a few times. Its matching antigen is unknown. Other nucleotide sequences from this sample produce the same CDR3. Sample treatment: roughly 20 received Ad26.COV2.S at low or high dose, single or two shots; five or six received placebo; per-sample allocation not given. Day 63 after the first vaccine or placebo injection was the time point for sampling. The sample belongs to a study of Ad26.COV2.S vaccination and SARS-CoV-2 variants. General study findings and limits: It is possible that the TCR breadth and depth analyses underestimated the total T cell responses. Researchers reported similar non-spike TCR breadth in vaccine and placebo recipients.

TCRdb's table, derived via immunoSEQ multiplex PCR, lists solely in-frame clones and lacks some. The sample has about 680,000 clones, more than 70% seen once. The sample was peripheral blood, taken in a trial of Ad26.COV2.S vaccine versus placebo. The TCR originated in a person aged 18-60 years who received the Ad26.COV2.S COVID-19 vaccine or a placebo.

The CDR3 nucleotides are TGTGCCTGGAGTGTACAGGGCACCGGGGAGCTGTTTTTT. It codes for CAWSVQGTGELFF. The rearrangement links TRBV30 to TRBJ2-2; D is possibly TRBD1 (6 bases). The CDR3 length is 13 residues. The germline V gene has CDR1 GTSNPN and CDR2 SVGIG (reference sequence). V shed 0 bases and J shed 4 bases, with 6 bases lying between them.